Listed here are 21 T cell receptor beta chains from one sample, sequenced in a study of vaccination and CD4 T cells after COVID-19. With the Oncomine TCR Beta short-read assay, DNA from cultured CD4+ T cells was sequenced. One entry per CDR3 protein results from TCRdb running MiXCR on the PCR reads. The sample lists fewer than 7,000 distinct CDR3 sequences; around two thirds were seen once. No antigen has been assigned to these receptors. Stated treatment: roughly 10-day PBMC culture with coronavirus spike peptide pools or control peptides (ViraFEST assay). Material for sequencing was CD4+ T cells from blood, cultured in vitro. Source of these receptors: a human donor who had recovered from COVID-19.

The chain employs TRBV7-2 and TRBJ1-5; 7 bases align to TRBD1. In germline, CDR1 is SGHTA, CDR2 FQGNSA. The CDR3 runs to 16 residues. Germline trimming cut 1 base from V and 3 bases from J; bases unmatched to any gene: 6. CDR3 sequence reads: CASSLGQGGFNQPQHF. The CDR3, as DNA: TGTGCCAGCAGCTTAGGACAGGGAGGATTCAATCAGCCCCAGCATTTT.

V usage is TRBV20-1 and J usage is TRBJ2-7; tentatively, D is TRBD1 (5 bases). V lost 3 bases, J lost 4 bases, and 13 bases lay in between. The CDR3 has 13 residues. Per the germline V gene, CDR1 is DFQATT and CDR2 is SNEGSKA (reference sequence). CDR3 bases: TGCAGTGCTAGTAGGCAGGGAATGTACGAGCAGTACTTC. Its translation: CSASRQGMYEQYF.

The genes are TRBV20-1 and TRBJ2-3; D is perhaps TRBD2 (6 bases). Germline-derived CDR1 and CDR2 are DFQATT and SNEGSKA (reference sequence). The V and J ends lost 3 bases and 7 bases respectively, with 11 bases between them. The CDR3 covers 12 residues. The CDR3 here is CSASSSANTQYF. CDR3 DNA: TGCAGTGCTAGCTCTAGCGCAAATACGCAGTATTTT.

CDR3 amino acids: CASSLRGETTGELFF. CDR3 bases: TGTGCCAGCAGCTTACGCGGGGAAACCACCGGGGAGCTGTTTTTT. V usage is TRBV7-2 and J usage is TRBJ2-2; maybe TRBD2 (6 bases). Trimming took off 2 bases at V and 4 bases at J, with 11 bases between the two ends. This CDR3 region has 15 residues. Germline V gene lookup returns CDR1 SGHTA and CDR2 FQGNSA.

The chain combines TRBV11-2 with TRBJ2-3; a possible D gene is TRBD2 (6 bases). Looked up from germline, CDR1 is SGHAT and CDR2 is FQNNGV. The CDR3 is 12 amino acids. V gave up 5 bases and J gave up 10 bases, with 13 bases separating them. CDR3 nucleotides: TGTGCCAGCAGCCCGAACAGGAGGGCGCAGTATTTT. Its protein is CASSPNRRAQYF.

V gene TRBV11-3 combines with J gene TRBJ2-5; D is uncertain. This CDR3 contains 13 residues. The germline CDR1 and CDR2 sequences are SGHNT and YENEEA. V lost 6 bases to trimming and J lost 3 bases, with 11 bases between them. The CDR3 region is CASSKHREETQYF. The CDR3 bases are TGTGCCAGCAGTAAACACCGAGAAGAGACCCAGTACTTC.

This clonotype was seen only a few times. This chain links TRBV11-3 with TRBJ2-7, with D unclear. CDR1 is SGHNT and CDR2 is YENEEA in the germline V gene. With 2 bases removed from V and 4 bases from J, the gap between germline ends came to 15 bases. The CDR3 length is 15 residues. This CDR3 reads CASSLFPGPRYEQYF. In nucleotides, the CDR3 is TGTGCCAGCAGCTTATTCCCAGGCCCCCGTTACGAGCAGTACTTC.

The V and J genes are TRBV21-1 and TRBJ1-2; the tabulated D call, TRBD1, remains unverified against the DNA. TRBV21-1 is a recognized pseudogene. CDR3 length: 16 amino acids. The CDR3 nucleotides are TGTGCCAGCAGCAAAGTCGTCATAACCGGGCCCTATGGCTACACCTTC. This encodes CASSKVVITGPYGYTF.

This clonotype has just a few counts. The CDR3 coding sequence is TGCAGTGTACGCTCACGAGGTGAAGCTTTCTTT. This codes for CSVRSRGEAFF. The rearrangement uses TRBV20-1 and TRBJ1-1; D unclear. Trimming removed 7 bases from V and 7 bases from J, with 13 bases in between. This CDR3 spans 11 amino acids. Per the germline V gene, CDR1 is DFQATT and CDR2 is SNEGSKA (reference sequence).

This chain links TRBV20-1 with TRBJ1-2; 8 bases agree with TRBD1. The CDR3 spans 13 residues. CDR1 and CDR2 from the germline V gene are DFQATT and SNEGSKA (reference sequence). V shed 7 bases and J 1 base; nucleotides not matched to a gene: 5. The CDR3 nucleotides read TGCAGTGTCAAGGACAGGGATAACTATGGCTACACCTTC. It translates to CSVKDRDNYGYTF.

V gene TRBV6-4 combines with J gene TRBJ1-1; D possibly corresponds to TRBD1 (6 bases). Germline V gene lookup returns CDR1 MRHNA and CDR2 SNTAGT. There are 13 residues in the CDR3. The germline V and J ends were trimmed by 4 bases and 5 bases, with 11 bases remaining between them. The CDR3 DNA reads TGTGCCAGCAGTGCGCTACAGGGAACTGAAGCTTTCTTT. The encoded protein is CASSALQGTEAFF.

V gene TRBV7-2 combines with J gene TRBJ2-5, with 13 positions matching TRBD2. The CDR3 sequence is 14 residues long. The germline V gene encodes CDR1 SGHTA and CDR2 FQGNSA. V shed 5 bases, J shed 8 bases, and the junction held 5 bases outside the gene matches. CDR3 in amino acids: CASSRTSGSNTQYF. CDR3 in DNA: TGTGCCAGCAGCCGGACTAGCGGGAGTAATACCCAGTACTTC. The entire variable domain, with the rest obtained from reference TRBV7-2 and TRBJ2-5, is as follows: GAGVSQSPSNKVTEKGKDVELRCDPISGHTALYWYRQSLGQGLEFLIYFQGNSAPDKSGLPSDRFSAERTGGSVSTLTIQRTQQEDSAVYLCASSRTSGSNTQYFGPGTRLLVL.

This clonotype was seen a few times. This sequence joins TRBV7-2 and TRBJ1-5, with D tentatively TRBD1 (5 bases). This CDR3 has 16 amino acids. Germline V CDR1 and CDR2: SGHTA, FQGNSA. The V gene lost 5 bases and the J gene lost 3 bases, with 17 bases spanning the gap. CDR3: CASSPDGGVPNQPQHF. The CDR3 region has the DNA TGTGCCAGCAGCCCCGACGGGGGGGTTCCCAATCAGCCCCAGCATTTT.

V gene TRBV25-1 combines with J gene TRBJ2-1; 9 bases match TRBD2. Germline V gene lookup returns CDR1 MGHDK and CDR2 SYGVNS. The CDR3 has 16 amino acids. V was clipped by 4 bases and J by 6 bases; unmatched bases: 10. CDR3 coding DNA: TGTGCCAGCAGTGGATACGGACTAGCGAGGCCCAATGAGCAGTTCTTC. Translating gives CASSGYGLARPNEQFF. The full variable domain, rest sourced from reference TRBV25-1 and TRBJ2-1, is EADIYQTPRYLVIGTGKKITLECSQTMGHDKMYWYQQDPGMELHLIHYSYGVNSTEKGDLSSESTVSRIRTEHFPLTLESARPSHTSQYLCASSGYGLARPNEQFFGPGTRLTVL.

This chain links TRBV6-1 with TRBJ1-2; D possibly corresponds to TRBD1 (6 bases). Germline V gene lookup returns CDR1 MNHNS and CDR2 SASEGT. With 4 bases removed from V and 2 bases from J, the gap between germline ends came to 8 bases. The CDR3 contains 13 residues. As DNA, the CDR3 is TGTGCCAGCAGTGCCAGGGGAAACTATGGCTACACCTTC. It codes for CASSARGNYGYTF.

This clonotype is a singleton in its sample. The CDR3 loop reads CASSPMYEQYF. The CDR3 nucleotides are TGTGCCAGCAGTCCAATGTACGAGCAGTACTTC. The chain uses TRBV6-1 and TRBJ2-7; D remains ambiguous. Germline V gene sequence: CDR1 MNHNS, CDR2 SASEGT. The CDR3 sequence is 11 residues long. Trimming removed 5 bases from V and 4 bases from J, with 6 bases in between.

A few counts support this clonotype. V and J are TRBV20-1 and TRBJ2-2; no definite D call. The CDR3 runs to 13 residues. Germline loops: CDR1 DFQATT, CDR2 SNEGSKA (reference sequence). The V end was cut by 7 bases, the J end by 1 base, with 10 bases between. In nucleotides, the CDR3 is TGCAGTGGATATAGAGGGAACACCGGGGAGCTGTTTTTT. Its translation: CSGYRGNTGELFF.

The chain joins TRBV10-3 to TRBJ2-7; a possible D gene is TRBD1 (6 bases). The CDR3 loop spans 15 amino acids. Trimming stripped 0 bases from V and 1 base from J, with 10 bases between. Germline CDR1 reads ENHRY; CDR2 reads SYGVKD. CDR3 amino acids: CAISESGAGSYEQYF. CDR3 in DNA: TGTGCCATCAGTGAGTCGGGGGCAGGATCCTACGAGCAGTACTTC.

A single count supports this clonotype. V is TRBV20-1 and J is TRBJ2-7; D not certain. Germline CDR1 reads DFQATT; CDR2 reads SNEGSKA (reference sequence). This CDR3 contains 11 residues. Trimming cost V 2 bases and J 13 bases, with 15 bases left between them. CDR3 DNA: TGCAGTGCTAGAAGCAACAGAGACCTCTACTTC. Translated: CSARSNRDLYF.

The chain joins TRBV20-1 to TRBJ1-2; D possibly corresponds to TRBD1 (6 bases). V lost 4 bases and J lost 4, with 13 bases in between. Per the germline V gene, CDR1 is DFQATT and CDR2 is SNEGSKA (reference sequence). This CDR3 contains 13 residues. The CDR3 sequence is CSATLRGSYGYTF. As DNA, the CDR3 is TGCAGTGCTACCCTCAGGGGTAGCTATGGCTACACCTTC.

The V gene is TRBV7-9, the J gene TRBJ1-5; TRBD1 agrees at 7 bases. Germline V gene data show CDR1 as SEHNR and CDR2 as FQNEAQ (reference sequence). The V and J ends lost 7 bases and 3 bases, in that order; junction bases with no gene match: 3. The CDR3 has 13 residues. CDR3 DNA sequence: TGTGCCAGCAATGGACAGGCCAATCAGCCCCAGCATTTT. This translates into CASNGQANQPQHF.